This T cell receptor beta chain was identified during a study of T cells in Graves' hyperthyroidism and ophthalmopathy (dated by TCRdb to 2018 to 2020). About the investigation overall: Peripheral blood was sampled at the time of initial diagnosis, prior to any treatment. To identify distinguishing TCR V-J signatures, a discovery cohort of around 100 patients was used, comprising 43 with Graves' ophthalmopathy and around 60 with stable Graves' hyperthyroidism. Prospective prediction of ophthalmopathy was tested in an independent validation cohort consisting of 18 to 20 hyperthyroidism patients and approximately 16 patients who later progressed to ophthalmopathy. The 90 to 100 discovery patients were randomly split 7:3 into training and test sets. Thyroid tissue and blood T-cell repertoires from six Graves' hyperthyroidism patients were also compared in the study. After sampling, hyperthyroidism patients received methimazole starting at 30 mg daily, and ophthalmopathy patients received high-dose intravenous methylprednisolone. The paper reports TCR Vbeta CDR3 sequencing of some 140 peripheral blood samples: fewer than 50 ophthalmopathy, roughly 80 hyperthyroidism and approximately 17 progressor patients. The study at large found these results: No statistical method was used to fix the sample size in advance, and group allocation was not hidden from the investigators. In validation, the model predicted progression to ophthalmopathy a median of roughly six months before onset, with about 71% sensitivity and 72.22% specificity. Most expanded thyroid clonotypes (frequency above 0.001) were also found in blood, which suggests that blood repertoires may mirror thyroid immune responses. In cross-validation, a model built on a 13 V-J signature told ophthalmopathy apart from stable hyperthyroidism with 85% to 90% sensitivity and approximately 81% specificity, and in testing the same model reached 80%/75%.

This clonotype came up a few times. Its antigen remains undetermined. No per-base quality is available; no much larger clone lies one base away. TCR beta CDR3 regions were amplified from RNA transcripts. For the first round of RT-PCR on the TCR CDR3, the HTBI primer set was used together with the Qiagen OneStep RT-PCR kit. The libraries were constructed in a second round of multiplex PCR and then size-selected and purified. The libraries were sequenced on an Illumina HiSeq2000 using paired-end 100 bp reads. The study's processing was this. SOAPnuke was used to process the raw data, removing reads that contained adapters or uncalled bases, had a mean Phred below 15, or lacked an exact match to the constant primer or identifier. COPE v1.2.5 was used to merge the high-quality paired reads, and each unique nucleotide sequence was defined as a clonotype. Clonotypes were aligned to IMGT TRBV, TRBD and TRBJ reference segments using MiTCR v1.1. The analysis included only V-J combinations with a frequency above 0.0001, which together covered roughly 99% of the repertoires. A TCS score was defined as the ratio of F50 (clonal expansion) to E x V (chaos), with BLOSUM62-based TCRdist applied between CDR3 peptides within each V-J. Welch's t-statistics and random forest reduced around 520 V-J features to about 13, which were used in a naive Bayes classifier (R e1071). TCRdb reworked the public reads: Q25 trimming with fastp, MiXCR clone assembly, productive beta chains retained. Rows matching on CDR3 protein sequence are summarized as one entry with the most common DNA and genes. TCRdb's processing, not the authors', yielded these V and J calls. The sample data list 490,000 or so distinct CDR3 sequences, and about 20% of these were observed just once. In total, the top ten clones hold about 53% of the sample.

From a lookup of the germline V gene, CDR1 and CDR2 are LGHNT and FRNRAP. V was cut back by 4 bases and J by 4 bases, leaving a gap of 11 bases between them. Taken from cysteine to phenylalanine, the CDR3 has 13 residues. Only the CDR3 part of the read is kept: 39 bases, read in frame from the first base. Ophthalmopathy patients had moderately to severely active disease, Clinical Activity Score of at least 3, NOSPECS grade of at least 4, and duration under 3 months. Any patient with an uncontrolled infection, another autoimmune disease, pregnancy or lactation was excluded. Clinical symptoms, serum thyroxine and TRAb, thyroid ultrasound, and orbital computed tomography formed the basis for the diagnoses. PBMCs were separated from approximately 10 ml of fresh peripheral blood using Ficoll-Paque density gradient centrifugation. Total RNA was extracted with Trizol reagent, and quality was checked on an Agilent 2100 Bioanalyzer.

The TCR sequence derives from a woman aged 65 to 85 with Graves' ophthalmopathy. Recombination joined TRBV12-5 with TRBJ2-7, with TRBD2 perhaps the D gene, on 6 matching bases. Input material: blood. In nucleotides, the sequence is TGTGCTAGTGGTTCCGGGACTGGATACGAGCAGTACTTC. Translated, it reads CASGSGTGYEQYF.